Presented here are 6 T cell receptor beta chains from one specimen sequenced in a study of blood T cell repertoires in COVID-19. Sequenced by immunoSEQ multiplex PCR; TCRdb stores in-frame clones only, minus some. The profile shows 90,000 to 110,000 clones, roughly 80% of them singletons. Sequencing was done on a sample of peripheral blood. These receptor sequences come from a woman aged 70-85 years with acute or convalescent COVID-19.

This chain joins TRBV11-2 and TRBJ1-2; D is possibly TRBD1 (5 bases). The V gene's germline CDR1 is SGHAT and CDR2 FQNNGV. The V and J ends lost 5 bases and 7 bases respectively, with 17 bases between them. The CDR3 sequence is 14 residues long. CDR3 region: CASSPAMAGLGYTF. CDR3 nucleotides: TGTGCCAGCAGCCCAGCGATGGCAGGGCTTGGCTACACCTTC.

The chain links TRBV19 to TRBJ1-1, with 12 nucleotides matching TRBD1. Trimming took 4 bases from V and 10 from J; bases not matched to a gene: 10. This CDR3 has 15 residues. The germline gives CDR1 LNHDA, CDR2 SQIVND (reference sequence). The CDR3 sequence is CASSTTGTGGAGAFF. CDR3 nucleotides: TGTGCCAGTAGTACAACCGGGACAGGGGGCGCCGGAGCTTTCTTT.

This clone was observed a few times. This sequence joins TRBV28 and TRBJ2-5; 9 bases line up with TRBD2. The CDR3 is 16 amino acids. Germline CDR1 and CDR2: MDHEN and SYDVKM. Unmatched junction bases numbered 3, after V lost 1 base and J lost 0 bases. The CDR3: CASSLFAGGDQETQYF. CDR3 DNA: TGTGCCAGCAGTTTATTTGCGGGAGGGGACCAAGAGACCCAGTACTTC.

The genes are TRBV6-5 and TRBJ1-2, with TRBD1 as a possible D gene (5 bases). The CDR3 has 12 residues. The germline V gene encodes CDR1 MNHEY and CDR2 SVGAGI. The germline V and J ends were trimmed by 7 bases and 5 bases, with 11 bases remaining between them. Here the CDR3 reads CASIGAGYGYTF. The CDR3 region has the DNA TGTGCCAGCATTGGGGCAGGGTATGGCTACACCTTC.

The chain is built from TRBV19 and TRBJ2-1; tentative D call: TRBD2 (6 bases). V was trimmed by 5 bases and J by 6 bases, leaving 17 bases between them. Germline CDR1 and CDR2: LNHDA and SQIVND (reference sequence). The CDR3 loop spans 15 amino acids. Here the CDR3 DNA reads TGTGCCAGTAGTCCCCAGGGCGGAGGGGTCAATGAGCAGTTCTTC. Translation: CASSPQGGGVNEQFF.

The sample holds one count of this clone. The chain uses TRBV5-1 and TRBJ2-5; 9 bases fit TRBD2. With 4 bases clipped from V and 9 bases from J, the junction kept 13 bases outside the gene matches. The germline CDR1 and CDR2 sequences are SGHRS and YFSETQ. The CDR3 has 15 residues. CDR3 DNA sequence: TGCGCCAGCAGCGATGTAGCGGGGGAATACGCGCCCCAGTACTTC. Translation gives CASSDVAGEYAPQYF.